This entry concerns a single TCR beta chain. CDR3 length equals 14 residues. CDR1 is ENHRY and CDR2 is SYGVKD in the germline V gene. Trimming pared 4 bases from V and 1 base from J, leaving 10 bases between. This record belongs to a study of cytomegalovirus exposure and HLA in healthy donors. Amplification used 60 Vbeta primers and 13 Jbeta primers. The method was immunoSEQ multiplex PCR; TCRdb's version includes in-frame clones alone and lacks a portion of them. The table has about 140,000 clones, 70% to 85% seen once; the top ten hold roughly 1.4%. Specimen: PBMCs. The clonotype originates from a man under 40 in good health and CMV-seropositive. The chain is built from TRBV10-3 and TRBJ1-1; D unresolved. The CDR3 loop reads CAISGQSKNTEAFF. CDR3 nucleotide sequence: TGTGCCATCAGTGGTCAGTCGAAGAACACTGAAGCTTTCTTT.